The 10 T cell receptor beta chains listed next were all sequenced from one sample in a study of OX40 agonist ivuxolimab in advanced cancers. Method: immunoSEQ multiplex PCR; TCRdb's copy keeps in-frame clones and lacks some. Of around 76,000 clones listed, about 82% are singletons. The source was CD4+ or CD8+ T cells sorted from blood, collected in a trial of the OX40 agonist ivuxolimab. The receptors were sampled from an adult with an advanced solid tumor such as melanoma, head and neck, liver or kidney cancer.

The V and J genes are TRBV19 and TRBJ2-7; 11 bases line up with TRBD2. The germline CDR1 and CDR2 sequences are LNHDA and SQIVND (reference sequence). V shed 3 bases and J 5 bases; nucleotides not matched to a gene: 15. This CDR3 comprises 18 residues. The CDR3, as DNA: TGTGCCAGTAGTATTCTTCCTTCAGGTAGCGGGGGGGCCGACGAGCAGTACTTC. It codes for CASSILPSGSGGADEQYF.

The rearrangement uses TRBV28 and TRBJ2-5; no reliable D call. From germline, CDR1 is MDHEN and CDR2 SYDVKM. There are 13 residues in the CDR3. V lost 7 bases and J lost 3, with 12 bases in between. The CDR3 sequence: CASKRLDEETQYF. The CDR3 bases are TGTGCCAGCAAGAGGCTAGACGAAGAGACCCAGTACTTC.

The chain combines TRBV5-4 with TRBJ2-7, with D unresolved. This CDR3 comprises 13 residues. Looked up from germline, CDR1 is SGHNT and CDR2 is YYREEE (reference sequence). Trimming cost V 3 bases and J 3 bases, with 10 bases left between them. The CDR3 nucleotides read TGTGCCAGCAGCTCCGGGTTCTACTACGAGCAGTACTTC. Protein sequence: CASSSGFYYEQYF. Filled out from reference TRBV5-4 and TRBJ2-7, the complete variable domain reads ETGVTQSPTHLIKTRGQQVTLRCSSQSGHNTVSWYQQALGQGPQFIFQYYREEENGRGNFPPRFSGLQFPNYSSELNVNALELDDSALYLCASSSGFYYEQYFGPGTRLTVT.

The genes are TRBV29-1 and TRBJ2-7; D is ambiguous. Trimming cost V 5 bases and J 1 base, with 9 bases left between them. The length of the CDR3 is 12 residues. Per the germline V gene, CDR1 is SQVTM and CDR2 is ANQGSEA. Here the CDR3 DNA reads TGCAGCGTTTCGCAAGAGTCCTACGAGCAGTACTTC. Translation gives CSVSQESYEQYF.

CDR3 sequence: CASSLRTRGGYTF. The CDR3 DNA reads as TGTGCCAGCAGCCTCCGGACCCGGGGCGGCTACACCTTC. V usage is TRBV2 and J usage is TRBJ1-2; possible D gene TRBD1, 5 bases. Germline V gene sequence: CDR1 SNHLY, CDR2 FYNNEI. This CDR3 has 13 amino acids. The ends were cut back, 6 bases at V and 8 bases at J, with 16 bases in the middle.

This rearrangement joins TRBV9 to TRBJ2-5; 8 bases match TRBD2. Germline CDR1 reads SGDLS; CDR2 reads YYNGEE. The length of the CDR3 is 17 residues. V gave up 0 bases and J gave up 0 bases; unmatched junction bases: 7. The DNA for the CDR3 is TGTGCCAGCAGCGTAGCGGGGGGGCTCCTGTACCAAGAGACCCAGTACTTC. Its protein is CASSVAGGLLYQETQYF.

This clone was detected only once. The chain recombines TRBV7-9 with TRBJ2-3, with D unclear. Germline CDR1 SEHNR, CDR2 FQNEAQ (reference sequence). The V end was cut by 5 bases, the J end by 0 bases, with 9 bases between. This CDR3 is 14 amino acids long. Here the CDR3 reads CASSGALSTDTQYF. The DNA for the CDR3 is TGTGCCAGCAGCGGAGCCCTTAGCACAGATACGCAGTATTTT. Combining the CDR3 with reference TRBV7-9 and TRBJ2-3 gives the whole variable domain DTGVSQNPRHKITKRGQNVTFRCDPISEHNRLYWYRQTLGQGPEFLTYFQNEAQLEKSRLLSDRFSAERPKGSFSTLEIQRTEQGDSAMYLCASSGALSTDTQYFGPGTRLTVL.

This clone was detected a few times. The rearrangement uses TRBV30 and TRBJ2-1; 8 bases match TRBD1. The CDR3 has 14 residues. Trimming removed 3 bases from V and 4 bases from J; junction bases left unmatched: 5. Per the germline V gene, CDR1 is GTSNPN and CDR2 is SVGIG (reference sequence). For the CDR3, the DNA is TGTGCCTGGAGCCCGGGACAGGCATACAATGAGCAGTTCTTC. Amino acids: CAWSPGQAYNEQFF. Complete variable domain (other parts from reference TRBV30 and TRBJ2-1): SQTIHQWPATLVQPVGSPLSLECTVEGTSNPNLYWYRQAAGRGLQLLFYSVGIGQISSEVPQNLSASRPQDRQFILSSKKLLLSDSGFYLCAWSPGQAYNEQFFGPGTRLTVL.

The chain is built from TRBV7-2 and TRBJ2-2, with 7 bases aligning to TRBD2. V shed 0 bases and J 8 bases; nucleotides not matched to a gene: 9. CDR3 size: 16 residues. Per the germline V gene, CDR1 is SGHTA and CDR2 is FQGNSA. CDR3 bases: TGTGCCAGCAGCTTAGCGCTAAGAACGGGGGGTGGGGAGCTGTTTTTT. It specifies CASSLALRTGGGELFF.

The V and J genes are TRBV6-5 and TRBJ2-7; no reliable D call. Trimming shortened V by 0 bases and J by 4 bases, and 16 bases separated the two germline ends. Looked up from germline, CDR1 is MNHEY and CDR2 is SVGAGI. The CDR3 is 16 amino acids. CDR3 sequence: CASSYSGSGLGYEQYF. CDR3 DNA sequence: TGTGCCAGCAGTTACTCGGGCTCTGGTTTAGGATACGAGCAGTACTTC.